This paragraph reports one T cell receptor beta chain. The PCR ran on 60 Vbeta and 13 Jbeta primers. Profiled with immunoSEQ multiplex PCR; TCRdb holds only in-frame clones, not every one. The sample consists of some 100,000 clones, 60% to 80% of them appearing once. V shed 6 bases and J 2 bases; nucleotides not matched to a gene: 0. Germline lookup yields CDR1 MNHEY and CDR2 SMNVEV (reference sequence). CDR3 length: 12 residues. This specimen comes from a study of cytomegalovirus exposure and HLA in healthy donors. The specimen sequenced was PBMCs. The receptor was isolated from a woman aged 18-29 years in good health and CMV-seropositive. The chain links TRBV27 to TRBJ2-7; 8 nucleotides align to TRBD2. CDR3 DNA sequence: TGTGCCAGCAGCGGGAGGGCCTACGAGCAGTACTTC. Encoded protein: CASSGRAYEQYF.